The 27 T cell receptor beta chains in this list originate from one sample, sequenced in a study of identical twins. MiXCR was run by TCRdb on the 5' RACE reads, yielding one entry per CDR3 protein. The table includes roughly 470,000 distinct CDR3 sequences, around 15% detected once. The sample was also reused in another study, on yellow fever vaccine responses in identical twins.

Sequencing input: CD4+ T cells sorted from blood. These receptors originate from a woman aged 18-29 years in good health.

The chain is built from TRBV7-2 and TRBJ2-7, with TRBD2 identical over 8 bases. CDR3 length equals 14 residues. V gave up 6 bases and J gave up 5 bases; unmatched junction bases: 9. Germline CDR1 is SGHTA and CDR2 is FQGNSA. The CDR3 sequence is CASRQLAESHEQYF. Here the CDR3 DNA reads TGTGCCAGCAGGCAACTAGCGGAGTCCCACGAGCAGTACTTC.

In the case of this clonotype: A junction boundary mismatches the germline segment, possibly from a read error. The CDR3 sequence: CASTQVKTSGNTIYF. CDR3 in DNA: TGTGCCAGCACCCAAGTTAAGACATCTGGAAACACCATATATTTT. The chain uses TRBV3-1 and TRBJ1-3; D uncertain. Germline V gene data show CDR1 as LGHDT and CDR2 as YNNKEL (reference sequence). The CDR3 contains 15 residues. The variable domain in full, with the rest retrieved from reference TRBV3-1 and TRBJ1-3, is DTAVSQTPKYLVTQMGNDKSIKCEQNLGHDTMYWYKQDSKKFLKIMFSYNNKELIINETVPNRFSPKSPDKAHLNLHINSLELGDSAVYFCASTQVKTSGNTIYFGEGSWLTVV.

This clonotype was observed many times. The chain joins TRBV18 to TRBJ2-2, with TRBD1 as a possible D gene (5 bases). Germline assignment: CDR1 KGHSH and CDR2 LQKENI. V was shortened by 2 bases and J by 6 bases, with 10 bases between the two germline ends. The CDR3 is 14 residues long. The CDR3, as DNA: TGTGCCAGCTCACCAGCGGCAGGGCCCGGGGAGCTGTTTTTT. Protein: CASSPAAGPGELFF.

The chain is built from TRBV7-2 and TRBJ2-3; tentative D call: TRBD2 (5 bases). Germline lookup yields CDR1 SGHTA and CDR2 FQGNSA. The germline V and J ends were trimmed by 7 bases and 2 bases, with 7 bases remaining between them. The CDR3 extends over 12 amino acids. The CDR3 protein is CASKRDTDTQYF. DNA of the CDR3: TGTGCCAGCAAACGGGACACAGATACGCAGTATTTT.

The chain couples TRBV12-3 or TRBV12-4 to TRBJ2-2; D remains ambiguous. The ends were cut back, 1 base at V and 4 bases at J, with 7 bases in the middle. The CDR3 has 14 residues. The CDR3 sequence: CASSLVRATGELFF. The CDR3 DNA follows: TGTGCCAGCAGTTTAGTTCGGGCCACCGGGGAGCTGTTTTTT.

This clonotype was picked up a small number of times. This rearrangement joins TRBV3-1 to TRBJ1-6; 7 nucleotides line up with TRBD1. In germline, CDR1 is LGHDT, CDR2 YNNKEL (reference sequence). The CDR3 loop spans 15 amino acids. Trimming took 3 bases from V and 5 from J; bases not matched to a gene: 4. Written as DNA, the CDR3 is TGTGCCAGCAGCCAGTGGGACAGAGATAATTCACCCCTCCACTTT. It yields the protein CASSQWDRDNSPLHF.

The genes are TRBV10-3 and TRBJ2-7; D is uncertain. Trimming removed 5 bases from V and 0 bases from J, with 5 bases in between. The CDR3 runs 12 residues. CDR1 is ENHRY and CDR2 is SYGVKD in the germline V gene. CDR3 sequence: CAISWDSYEQYF. The CDR3 coding sequence is TGTGCCATCAGTTGGGACTCCTACGAGCAGTACTTC.

This clonotype turned up a few times. The rearrangement uses TRBV15 and TRBJ2-1, with D perhaps matching TRBD2 (5 bases). CDR3 size: 17 residues. Germline CDR1 reads LNHNV; CDR2 reads YYDKDF (reference sequence). The V and J ends lost 4 bases and 0 bases respectively, with 16 bases between them. The CDR3 here is CATSTHRSAGSYNEQFF. The CDR3 DNA reads as TGTGCCACCAGCACACATAGGTCGGCGGGCTCCTACAATGAGCAGTTCTTC.

This clonotype turned up a few times. The chain links TRBV11-2 to TRBJ2-1; D perhaps matches TRBD2 (5 bases). The germline CDR1 and CDR2 sequences are SGHAT and FQNNGV. The V and J ends lost 0 bases and 2 bases respectively, with 8 bases between them. The CDR3 consists of 15 residues. The CDR3, as DNA: TGTGCCAGCAGCTTAGATCTAGCCCCCTACAATGAGCAGTTCTTC. Translation gives CASSLDLAPYNEQFF.

In this sample, this clonotype turned up a few times. This sequence joins TRBV7-9 and TRBJ2-7; D unclear. This CDR3 region has 16 residues. Trimming removed 1 base at V and 0 bases at J, with 13 bases between. The V gene's germline CDR1 is SEHNR and CDR2 FQNEAQ (reference sequence). CDR3 residues: CASSLVGQTSSYEQYF. The CDR3 DNA reads as TGTGCCAGCAGCTTAGTCGGCCAGACGAGCTCCTACGAGCAGTACTTC.

This clonotype was counted a few times. The chain combines TRBV11-1 with TRBJ2-6; D is perhaps TRBD1 or TRBD2 (5 bases each). This CDR3 has 15 amino acids. V gave up 5 bases and J gave up 2 bases, with 10 bases separating them. Germline CDR1 SGHAT, CDR2 FQDESV (reference sequence). The CDR3 sequence: CASSPQEAGANVLTF. DNA for the CDR3: TGTGCCAGCAGCCCACAGGAGGCTGGGGCCAACGTCCTGACTTTC.

The J gene is TRBJ2-7, the V gene TRBV5-4; 9 bases are a match to TRBD1. CDR1 is SGHNT, CDR2 YYREEE, per germline (reference sequence). This CDR3 is built from 15 residues. J was trimmed by 0 bases and V by 4 bases; bases with no gene match: 5. For the CDR3, the DNA is TGTGCCAGCAGCCCTGGGACAGGGCTCTCCTACGAGCAGTACTTC. Encoded protein: CASSPGTGLSYEQYF.

The chain links TRBV6-1 to TRBJ1-2; D not certain. CDR3 size: 13 residues. Trimming removed 7 bases from V and 4 bases from J, with 13 bases in between. Germline CDR1 is MNHNS and CDR2 is SASEGT. DNA for the CDR3: TGTGCCAGCACTGAGGCGAACTTCTATGGCTACACCTTC. Protein sequence: CASTEANFYGYTF.

This clonotype was observed at least ten times. The chain couples TRBV5-1 to TRBJ2-3; 7 bases agree with TRBD2. The germline V gene encodes CDR1 SGHRS and CDR2 YFSETQ. The ends lost 4 bases at V and 0 bases at J; junction bases unmatched: 8. CDR3 length: 16 residues. In DNA, the CDR3 is TGCGCCAGCAGCATAAACCCGGGGGGAAGCACAGATACGCAGTATTTT. It specifies CASSINPGGSTDTQYF.

At least ten counts were recorded for this clonotype. The rearrangement uses TRBV12-3 or TRBV12-4 and TRBJ1-1, with D possibly matching TRBD1 (6 bases). Trimming took off 7 bases at V and 11 bases at J, with 20 bases between the two ends. There are 13 residues in the CDR3. The CDR3 loop reads CASTLRGQIEAFF. In DNA form, the CDR3 reads TGTGCCAGCACCCTCCGAGGACAGATCGAGGCTTTCTTT.

This chain connects TRBV19 to TRBJ2-1; D is perhaps TRBD2 (7 bases). The germline CDR1 and CDR2 sequences are LNHDA and SQIVND (reference sequence). Trimming took 5 bases from V and 2 from J, leaving 16 bases between them. This CDR3 region has 16 residues. The CDR3 protein is CASSGGGGFAYNEQFF. In nucleotides, the CDR3 is TGTGCCAGTAGTGGAGGCGGGGGCTTCGCCTACAATGAGCAGTTCTTC.

This chain uses TRBV20-1 with TRBJ2-3; TRBD1 matches 11 bases. CDR1 DFQATT and CDR2 SNEGSKA come from the germline V gene (reference sequence). Losses at the gene ends were 8 bases for V and 0 bases for J; bases not matched to a gene: 16. This CDR3 spans 18 amino acids. As DNA, the CDR3 is TGCAGTACCCCGGGTGGGGGACAGGGGGGTTCGAGCACAGATACGCAGTATTTT. Protein product: CSTPGGGQGGSSTDTQYF.

The chain couples TRBV20-1 to TRBJ2-5; D unclear. There are 16 residues in the CDR3. CDR1 is DFQATT and CDR2 is SNEGSKA in the germline V gene (reference sequence). V was pared by 3 bases and J by 0 bases, with 17 bases between. The CDR3 sequence is CSASISSLGNQETQYF. For the CDR3, the DNA is TGCAGTGCTAGTATCTCCTCCTTAGGGAACCAAGAGACCCAGTACTTC.

This clonotype has only a few counts. Here the CDR3 reads CATSRGEPPGELFF. CDR3 nucleotides: TGTGCCACCAGCAGAGGGGAACCGCCCGGGGAGCTGTTTTTT. The V call is TRBV15, the J call TRBJ2-2; D uncertain. The germline V and J ends were trimmed by 1 base and 6 bases, with 9 bases remaining between them. The CDR3 runs 14 residues. Looked up from germline, CDR1 is LNHNV and CDR2 is YYDKDF (reference sequence).

This clonotype was counted a few times. J is TRBJ2-7 and V is TRBV28, with D possibly TRBD2 on 6 matching bases. V was pared by 6 bases and J by 2 bases, with 20 bases between. The CDR3 is 16 amino acids. Germline-derived CDR1 and CDR2 are MDHEN and SYDVKM. CDR3 in DNA: TGTGCCAGCAGCGTCCGATCGGGCAGGAGGGCCTACGAGCAGTACTTC. Amino acid sequence: CASSVRSGRRAYEQYF. The full variable domain, in which reference TRBV28 and TRBJ2-7 provide the parts outside the CDR3, is DVKVTQSSRYLVKRTGEKVFLECVQDMDHENMFWYRQDPGLGLRLIYFSYDVKMKEKGDIPEGYSVSREKKERFSLILESASTNQTSMYLCASSVRSGRRAYEQYFGPGTRLTVT.

The table lists this clonotype with a few counts. The V and J genes are TRBV4-2 and TRBJ1-1, with D possibly matching TRBD1 (5 bases). CDR3 size: 13 residues. CDR1 LGHNA and CDR2 YNFKEQ come from the germline V gene. Trimming took 10 bases from V and 4 from J, leaving 16 bases between them. The CDR3 is CATRQRVGTEAFF. CDR3 DNA sequence: TGTGCCACCCGACAGAGGGTGGGCACTGAAGCTTTCTTT.

The rearrangement links TRBV4-2 to TRBJ2-6; 10 nucleotides agree with TRBD1. The CDR3 extends over 20 amino acids. Germline values: CDR1 LGHNA, CDR2 YNFKEQ. The V gene end was trimmed by 3 bases and the J gene end by 2 bases; junction bases not matched to a gene: 13. The CDR3 DNA is TGTGCCAGCAGCCATTGGGGTCCGGGACAGGGGTCGGCTGGGGCCAACGTCCTGACTTTC. The encoded protein is CASSHWGPGQGSAGANVLTF.

The rearrangement links TRBV19 to TRBJ2-1; 10 bases map to TRBD1. Trimming cost V 0 bases and J 7 bases; bases outside gene matches: 6. Looked up from germline, CDR1 is LNHDA and CDR2 is SQIVND (reference sequence). The CDR3 loop spans 16 amino acids. The CDR3 sequence: CASSIERGQGVNEQFF. The CDR3 DNA reads as TGTGCCAGTAGTATAGAGAGAGGACAGGGGGTTAATGAGCAGTTCTTC.

This clonotype came up a few times. The chain links TRBV19 to TRBJ2-3, with D maybe TRBD1 (5 bases). This CDR3 has 15 residues. CDR1 LNHDA and CDR2 SQIVND come from the germline V gene (reference sequence). The ends were cut back, 1 base at V and 5 bases at J, with 13 bases in the middle. The DNA for the CDR3 is TGTGCCAGTAGTATAGCCACAGGTCGATTAGATACGCAGTATTTT. This gives the protein CASSIATGRLDTQYF. The entire variable domain, with the rest obtained from reference TRBV19 and TRBJ2-3, is as follows: DGGITQSPKYLFRKEGQNVTLSCEQNLNHDAMYWYRQDPGQGLRLIYYSQIVNDFQKGDIAEGYSVSREKKESFPLTVTSAQKNPTAFYLCASSIATGRLDTQYFGPGTRLTVL.

The J gene is TRBJ1-1, the V gene TRBV7-9, with a tentative D call TRBD1 (5 bases). The V end lost 5 bases, the J end lost 1 base, and 5 bases lay between the germline ends. This CDR3 spans 12 amino acids. Germline lookup yields CDR1 SEHNR and CDR2 FQNEAQ (reference sequence). CDR3: CASSDRNTEAFF. In DNA, the CDR3 is TGTGCCAGCAGCGACAGGAACACTGAAGCTTTCTTT.

This chain joins TRBV4-1 and TRBJ2-4; D might be TRBD1 or TRBD2, each matching 5 bases. Trimming stripped 1 base from V and 6 bases from J, with 13 bases between. This CDR3 has 15 residues. Germline CDR1 and CDR2: MGHRA and YSYEKL. CDR3 bases: TGCGCCAGCAGCCAAGGGGGGATCGGCGGAAACATTCAGTACTTC. It yields the protein CASSQGGIGGNIQYF.

There are many counts of this clonotype. This chain uses TRBV5-1 with TRBJ2-1; either TRBD1 or TRBD2 may supply D (6 bases each). Looked up from germline, CDR1 is SGHRS and CDR2 is YFSETQ. V lost 1 base and J 5 bases, leaving 10 bases between the germline ends. This CDR3 is built from 14 residues. For the CDR3, the DNA is TGCGCCAGCAGCTTGTCCGGGGGCCACAATGAGCAGTTCTTC. Translated: CASSLSGGHNEQFF.